What follows are 27 T cell receptor beta chains derived from one specimen sequenced in a study of blood T cell repertoires in COVID-19. Clones were sequenced by immunoSEQ multiplex PCR, and TCRdb holds only the in-frame ones, with some missing. The data contain over 150,000 clones, about 75% of them singletons. What was sequenced was peripheral blood. These receptors were collected from a woman in her 70s with acute or convalescent COVID-19.

This rearrangement joins TRBV5-4 to TRBJ1-1; the D gene is possibly TRBD1 (5 bases). The V and J ends lost 2 bases and 1 base respectively, with 18 bases between them. CDR1 and CDR2 (germline): SGHNT, YYREEE (reference sequence). The CDR3 runs to 17 residues. The chain's CDR3 is CASSLGRAGRTNTEAFF. DNA for the CDR3: TGTGCCAGCAGCTTAGGCAGGGCAGGTCGAACGAACACTGAAGCTTTCTTT.

This rearrangement joins TRBV20-1 to TRBJ1-2, with D possibly being TRBD1 (6 bases). The CDR3 covers 11 residues. The ends were cut back, 3 bases at V and 5 bases at J, with 7 bases in the middle. Germline CDR1 is DFQATT and CDR2 is SNEGSKA (reference sequence). This CDR3 reads CSASQGYGYTF. The CDR3 DNA sequence: TGCAGTGCTAGTCAGGGGTATGGCTACACCTTC.

The chain links TRBV7-2 to TRBJ2-3; the D gene is possibly TRBD2 (5 bases). Germline CDR1 is SGHTA and CDR2 is FQGNSA. V was trimmed by 6 bases and J by 2 bases, leaving 12 bases between them. CDR3 length equals 14 residues. The CDR3 DNA is TGTGCCAGCAGTTTCGAGCGGTTCACAGATACGCAGTATTTT. Amino acid sequence: CASSFERFTDTQYF. The full variable domain, with the rest looked up from reference TRBV7-2 and TRBJ2-3, is GAGVSQSPSNKVTEKGKDVELRCDPISGHTALYWYRQSLGQGLEFLIYFQGNSAPDKSGLPSDRFSAERTGGSVSTLTIQRTQQEDSAVYLCASSFERFTDTQYFGPGTRLTVL.

The rearrangement joins TRBV7-9 to TRBJ1-4; 9 nucleotides match TRBD1. This CDR3 has 19 amino acids. Germline V gene data show CDR1 as SEHNR and CDR2 as FQNEAQ (reference sequence). V gave up 5 bases and J gave up 0 bases; unmatched junction bases: 13. CDR3 bases: TGTGCCAGCAGCCCGAAGAGGCCGGGACAGGGAACAACTAATGAAAAACTGTTTTTT. The encoded protein is CASSPKRPGQGTTNEKLFF.

The rearrangement joins TRBV3-1 (or the pseudogene TRBV3-2) to TRBJ1-1; 7 bases match TRBD1. The J segment lost 4 bases and the V segment lost 4 bases, leaving 3 bases of the junction unmatched. The germline V gene encodes CDR1 LGHDT and CDR2 YNNKEL (reference sequence). There are 13 residues in the CDR3. CDR3 sequence: CASSRGDSTEAFF. The CDR3 region has the DNA TGTGCCAGCAGCCGGGGGGACAGCACTGAAGCTTTCTTT.

This chain uses TRBV5-1 with TRBJ2-2; TRBD2 agrees at 13 bases. Germline V gene data show CDR1 as SGHRS and CDR2 as YFSETQ. The CDR3 runs to 16 residues. J was trimmed by 6 bases and V by 4 bases; bases with no gene match: 6. The CDR3 DNA is TGCGCCAGCAGCCCAGGACTAGCGGGAGTAGCCGGGGAGCTGTTTTTT. The encoded protein is CASSPGLAGVAGELFF.

V gene TRBV7-6 combines with J gene TRBJ1-6; TRBD1 matches 9 bases. Germline CDR1 SGHVS, CDR2 FNYEAQ. The CDR3 is 15 amino acids. V lost 3 bases, J lost 7 bases, and 4 bases stayed unmatched. Here the CDR3 DNA reads TGTGCCAGCAGCTTCCGGGACAGGGTAAATTCACCCCTCCACTTT. Protein sequence: CASSFRDRVNSPLHF.

The chain uses TRBV2 and TRBJ2-4; TRBD1 agrees at 7 bases. This CDR3 comprises 14 residues. Germline V gives CDR1 SNHLY, CDR2 FYNNEI. With V trimmed by 4 bases and J by 7 bases, 7 bases remained unmatched. The CDR3 bases are TGTGCCAGCAGTGTTGACAGGGTATTGAACATTCAGTACTTC. This codes for CASSVDRVLNIQYF.

This clone occurred once. The chain uses TRBV2 and TRBJ2-1; D remains ambiguous. Trimming stripped 5 bases from V and 0 bases from J, with 14 bases between. The CDR3 consists of 16 residues. The germline gives CDR1 SNHLY, CDR2 FYNNEI. This CDR3 is CASSSQNLNSYNEQFF. CDR3 nucleotides: TGTGCCAGCAGTTCTCAGAATCTGAACTCCTACAATGAGCAGTTCTTC.

V gene TRBV7-2 combines with J gene TRBJ2-7; 9 bases map to TRBD2. The CDR3 is 16 residues long. After removal of 1 base from V and 4 bases from J, the junction contained 8 bases not matched to a gene. From germline, CDR1 is SGHTA and CDR2 FQGNSA. The CDR3 DNA reads TGTGCCAGCAGCTTAGTAGGGGTCCTAGCGGGGTACGAGCAGTACTTC. Encoded protein: CASSLVGVLAGYEQYF.

This sequence joins TRBV7-9 and TRBJ2-2; no reliable D call. Germline CDR1 and CDR2: SEHNR and FQNEAQ (reference sequence). Between the trimmed V and J ends, which lost 4 bases and 2 bases, there was a span of 8 bases. The CDR3 is 14 amino acids. The CDR3 reads CASSSEFNTGELFF. CDR3 in DNA: TGTGCCAGCAGCTCAGAATTCAACACCGGGGAGCTGTTTTTT.

This chain joins TRBV3-1 (or the pseudogene TRBV3-2) and TRBJ2-1; tentative D call: TRBD2 (5 bases). CDR3 length equals 17 residues. Trimming took 2 bases from V and 0 from J, leaving 14 bases between them. Germline lookup yields CDR1 LGHDT and CDR2 YNNKEL (reference sequence). CDR3: CASSQTGLKSSYNEQFF. DNA of the CDR3: TGTGCCAGCAGCCAAACCGGACTCAAGAGCTCCTACAATGAGCAGTTCTTC.

The J gene is TRBJ1-6, the V gene TRBV30; TRBD1 matches 7 bases. The CDR3 spans 15 residues. V gave up 2 bases and J gave up 9 bases; unmatched junction bases: 10. The germline gives CDR1 GTSNPN, CDR2 SVGIG (reference sequence). The CDR3 reads CAWSQGGGWSSPLHF. The CDR3 DNA sequence: TGTGCCTGGAGTCAAGGAGGGGGCTGGAGTTCACCCCTCCACTTT.

This clone was observed a handful of times. This sequence joins TRBV18 and TRBJ1-3; D is unclear. This CDR3 region has 18 residues. Per germline, CDR1 KGHSH and CDR2 LQKENI. V shed 1 base and J shed 0 bases, with 16 bases lying between them. The CDR3 reads CASSPRSSTENSGNTIYF. CDR3 sequence (DNA): TGTGCCAGCTCACCACGTTCCTCAACGGAGAACTCTGGAAACACCATATATTTT.

The rearrangement uses TRBV25-1 and TRBJ2-3; 9 bases line up with TRBD2. Germline loops: CDR1 MGHDK, CDR2 SYGVNS. Trimming took 5 bases from V and 3 from J; bases not matched to a gene: 3. CDR3 length equals 14 residues. The CDR3 loop is CASSSSGRTDTQYF. CDR3 DNA: TGTGCCAGCAGTAGTAGCGGGAGAACAGATACGCAGTATTTT.

This clone has a handful of counts. This chain uses TRBV15 with TRBJ2-1, with 7 bases lining up with TRBD2. The CDR3 length is 14 residues. Germline loops: CDR1 LNHNV, CDR2 YYDKDF (reference sequence). Unmatched junction bases numbered 6, after V lost 0 bases and J lost 10 bases. CDR3 sequence reads: CATSRDWGGQEQFF. CDR3 coding DNA: TGTGCCACCAGCAGAGATTGGGGGGGTCAGGAGCAGTTCTTC.

The V and J genes are TRBV6-6 and TRBJ2-7; D gene uncertain. Trimming removed 3 bases from V and 4 bases from J, with 13 bases in between. Germline assignment: CDR1 MNHNY and CDR2 SVGAGI (reference sequence). CDR3 length: 14 amino acids. CDR3 in amino acids: CASSYQGSGYEQYF. In nucleotides, the CDR3 is TGTGCCAGCAGTTATCAAGGCTCCGGGTACGAGCAGTACTTC.

This chain uses TRBV7-9 with TRBJ2-2, with TRBD2 matching 9 bases. CDR1 and CDR2 from the germline V gene are SEHNR and FQNEAQ (reference sequence). V trimming: 3 bases; J trimming: 3 bases; junction bases outside the gene matches: 11. The CDR3 spans 18 residues. The CDR3 DNA is TGTGCCAGCAGCTTGGCCCCTTCCGTAGCGGGAGACACCGGGGAGCTGTTTTTT. Translated, it gives CASSLAPSVAGDTGELFF. Combining the CDR3 with reference TRBV7-9 and TRBJ2-2 gives the whole variable domain DTGVSQNPRHKITKRGQNVTFRCDPISEHNRLYWYRQTLGQGPEFLTYFQNEAQLEKSRLLSDRFSAERPKGSFSTLEIQRTEQGDSAMYLCASSLAPSVAGDTGELFFGEGSRLTVL.

The genes are TRBV5-1 and TRBJ1-5; the D gene is possibly TRBD1 (6 bases). V was clipped by 5 bases and J by 6 bases, with 18 bases between them. The germline CDR1 and CDR2 sequences are SGHRS and YFSETQ. CDR3 length: 15 amino acids. This CDR3 is CASSFGGGGSQPQHF. The CDR3 coding sequence is TGCGCCAGCAGTTTTGGAGGGGGGGGCTCTCAGCCCCAGCATTTT. Based on the CDR3 plus reference TRBV5-1 and TRBJ1-5, the full variable domain is KAGVTQTPRYLIKTRGQQVTLSCSPISGHRSVSWYQQTPGQGLQFLFEYFSETQRNKGNFPGRFSGRQFSNSRSEMNVSTLELGDSALYLCASSFGGGGSQPQHFGDGTRLSIL.

There are a few counts of this clone. The V call is TRBV7-8, the J call TRBJ1-5; a possible D gene is TRBD1 (6 bases). The CDR3 has 16 amino acids. V lost 0 bases, J lost 5 bases, and 14 bases lay in between. CDR1 and CDR2 (germline): SGHVS, FQNEAQ. The CDR3 DNA is TGTGCCAGCAGCTTAGCGCCAGGGGAAGTTTATCAGCCCCAGCATTTT. Translated, it gives CASSLAPGEVYQPQHF.

The J gene is TRBJ2-3, the V gene TRBV6-4, with 8 bases lining up with TRBD2. CDR3 length equals 12 residues. The trim removed 9 bases at V and 5 bases at J, leaving 4 bases unmatched. Germline loops: CDR1 MRHNA, CDR2 SNTAGT. The DNA for the CDR3 is TGTGCCAGAGCGGGAGTGGTAGATACGCAGTATTTT. Translation: CARAGVVDTQYF.

This clone was observed a few times. The rearrangement joins TRBV19 to TRBJ2-2; 10 bases match TRBD2. CDR1 is LNHDA, CDR2 SQIVND, per germline (reference sequence). V shed 5 bases, J shed 4 bases, and the junction held 7 bases outside the gene matches. The CDR3 length is 16 residues. The CDR3 coding sequence is TGTGCCAGTAGTCCCTGGGCTAGCGGGGGCACCGGGGAGCTGTTTTTT. Protein: CASSPWASGGTGELFF.

This CDR3 is CASSFGLAGEQYF. CDR3 DNA: TGTGCCAGCAGTTTCGGGCTAGCTGGCGAGCAGTACTTC. This sequence joins TRBV12-3 or TRBV12-4 and TRBJ2-7; TRBD2 might be the D (5 bases). V dropped 3 bases and J dropped 6 bases, with 12 bases sitting between them. The CDR3 spans 13 residues.

V and J are TRBV5-1 and TRBJ1-4; 10 bases map to TRBD1. Germline V lookup: CDR1 SGHRS, CDR2 YFSETQ. This CDR3 has 15 residues. J gave up 5 bases and V 3 bases, and 4 bases lay outside the gene matches. CDR3: CASSSLGQGNEKLFF. In nucleotides, the CDR3 is TGCGCCAGCAGCTCCTTGGGACAGGGGAATGAAAAACTGTTTTTT.

This clone came up a few times. This rearrangement joins TRBV19 to TRBJ1-5; TRBD1 agrees at 9 bases. The CDR3 sequence is 21 residues long. Trimming took 5 bases from V and 0 from J; bases not matched to a gene: 20. Germline lookup yields CDR1 LNHDA and CDR2 SQIVND (reference sequence). CDR3 bases: TGTGCCAGTAGTCGGATGCCCTTTGGGGGACAGGGAGCTTATAGCAATCAGCCCCAGCATTTT. Protein: CASSRMPFGGQGAYSNQPQHF.

V is TRBV3-1 (or the pseudogene TRBV3-2) and J is TRBJ2-5; D unclear. Germline V gene data show CDR1 as LGHDT and CDR2 as YNNKEL (reference sequence). The CDR3 is made up of 14 amino acids. Trimming left V 2 bases short and J 2 bases short, with 9 bases between. The CDR3 sequence: CASSQTNQQETQYF. CDR3 sequence (DNA): TGTGCCAGCAGCCAAACGAACCAGCAAGAGACCCAGTACTTC.

The chain couples TRBV7-9 to TRBJ2-1, with 7 positions matching TRBD2. Per germline, CDR1 SEHNR and CDR2 FQNEAQ (reference sequence). With V trimmed by 1 base and J by 7 bases, 4 bases remained unmatched. The CDR3 consists of 14 residues. This chain's CDR3 is CASSLGGGWNEQFF. CDR3 in DNA: TGTGCCAGCAGCTTAGGGGGAGGGTGGAATGAGCAGTTCTTC.